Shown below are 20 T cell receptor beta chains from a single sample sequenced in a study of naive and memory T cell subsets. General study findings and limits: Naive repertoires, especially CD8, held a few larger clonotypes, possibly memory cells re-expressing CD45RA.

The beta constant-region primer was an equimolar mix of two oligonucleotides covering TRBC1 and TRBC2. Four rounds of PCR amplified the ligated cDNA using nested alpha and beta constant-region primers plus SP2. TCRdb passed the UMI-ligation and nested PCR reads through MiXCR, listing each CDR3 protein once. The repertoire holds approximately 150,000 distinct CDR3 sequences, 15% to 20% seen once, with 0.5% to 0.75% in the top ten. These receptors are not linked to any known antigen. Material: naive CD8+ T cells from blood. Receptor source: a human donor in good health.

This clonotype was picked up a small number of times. This chain's CDR3 is CASTGNRVREETQYF. The CDR3 DNA follows: TGTGCCAGCACCGGAAACAGGGTTCGGGAGGAGACCCAGTACTTC. The gene calls are TRBV28 and TRBJ2-5; D might be TRBD1 or TRBD2, each matching 6 bases. Germline lookup yields CDR1 MDHEN and CDR2 SYDVKM. The CDR3 consists of 15 residues. V shed 7 bases and J shed 5 bases, with 20 bases lying between them.

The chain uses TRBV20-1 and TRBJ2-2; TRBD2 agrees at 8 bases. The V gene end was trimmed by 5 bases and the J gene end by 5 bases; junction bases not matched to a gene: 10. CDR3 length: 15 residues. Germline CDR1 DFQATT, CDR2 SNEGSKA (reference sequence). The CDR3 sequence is CSAGGSGSGTGELFF. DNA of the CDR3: TGCAGTGCTGGTGGAAGCGGGAGTGGTACCGGGGAGCTGTTTTTT.

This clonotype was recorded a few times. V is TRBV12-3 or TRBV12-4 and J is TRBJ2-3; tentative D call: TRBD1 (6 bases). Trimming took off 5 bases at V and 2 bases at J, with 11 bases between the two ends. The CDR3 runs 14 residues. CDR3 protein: CASSLWTATDTQYF. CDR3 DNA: TGTGCCAGCAGTCTGTGGACAGCCACAGATACGCAGTATTTT.

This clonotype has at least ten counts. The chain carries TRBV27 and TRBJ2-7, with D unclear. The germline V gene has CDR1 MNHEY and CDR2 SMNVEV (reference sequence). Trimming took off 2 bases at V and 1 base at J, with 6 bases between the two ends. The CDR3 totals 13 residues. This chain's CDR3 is CASSLGISYEQYF. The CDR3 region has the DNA TGTGCCAGCAGTTTAGGAATTTCCTACGAGCAGTACTTC.

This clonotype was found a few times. The CDR3 DNA reads TGTGCCAGCAGTCCCCCTGGGACATTGGAGACCCAGTACTTC. Translating it yields CASSPPGTLETQYF. The V call is TRBV12-3 or TRBV12-4, the J call TRBJ2-5; TRBD1 might be the D (6 bases). The CDR3 extends over 14 amino acids. The V end was cut by 5 bases, the J end by 5 bases, with 15 bases between.

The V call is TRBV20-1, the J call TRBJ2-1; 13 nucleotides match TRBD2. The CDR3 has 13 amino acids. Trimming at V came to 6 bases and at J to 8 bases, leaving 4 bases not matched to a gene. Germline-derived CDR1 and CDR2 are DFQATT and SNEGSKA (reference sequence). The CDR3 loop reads CSAWTSGSDEQFF. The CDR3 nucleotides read TGCAGTGCCTGGACTAGCGGGAGTGATGAGCAGTTCTTC.

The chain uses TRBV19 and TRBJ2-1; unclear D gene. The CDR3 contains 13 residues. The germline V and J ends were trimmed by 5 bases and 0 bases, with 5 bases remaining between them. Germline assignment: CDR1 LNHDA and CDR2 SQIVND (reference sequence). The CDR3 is CASSVLSYNEQFF. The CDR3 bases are TGTGCCAGTAGTGTTCTCTCCTACAATGAGCAGTTCTTC. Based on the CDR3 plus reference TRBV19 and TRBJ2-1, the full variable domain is DGGITQSPKYLFRKEGQNVTLSCEQNLNHDAMYWYRQDPGQGLRLIYYSQIVNDFQKGDIAEGYSVSREKKESFPLTVTSAQKNPTAFYLCASSVLSYNEQFFGPGTRLTVL.

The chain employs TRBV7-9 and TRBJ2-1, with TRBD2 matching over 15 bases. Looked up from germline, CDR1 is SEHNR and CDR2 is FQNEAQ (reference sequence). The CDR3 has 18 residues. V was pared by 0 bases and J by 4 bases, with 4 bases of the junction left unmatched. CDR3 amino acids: CASSLAGLAGGLYNEQFF. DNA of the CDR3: TGTGCCAGCAGCTTAGCGGGACTAGCGGGAGGTTTGTACAATGAGCAGTTCTTC.

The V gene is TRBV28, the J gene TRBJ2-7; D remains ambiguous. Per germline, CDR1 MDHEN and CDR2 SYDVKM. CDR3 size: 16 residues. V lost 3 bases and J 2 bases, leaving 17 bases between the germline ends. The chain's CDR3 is CASSLKIGVFAYEQYF. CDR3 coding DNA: TGTGCCAGCAGTTTGAAGATAGGCGTATTCGCCTACGAGCAGTACTTC. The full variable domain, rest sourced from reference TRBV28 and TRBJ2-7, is DVKVTQSSRYLVKRTGEKVFLECVQDMDHENMFWYRQDPGLGLRLIYFSYDVKMKEKGDIPEGYSVSREKKERFSLILESASTNQTSMYLCASSLKIGVFAYEQYFGPGTRLTVT.

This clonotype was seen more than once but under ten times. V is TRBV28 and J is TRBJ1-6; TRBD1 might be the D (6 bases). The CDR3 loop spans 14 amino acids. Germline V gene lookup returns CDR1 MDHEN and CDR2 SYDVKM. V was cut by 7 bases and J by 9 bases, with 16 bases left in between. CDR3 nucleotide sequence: TGTGCCAGCATCACCAGGGGAGGAGGTTCACCCCTCCACTTT. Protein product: CASITRGGGSPLHF. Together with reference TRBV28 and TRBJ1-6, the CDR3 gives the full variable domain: DVKVTQSSRYLVKRTGEKVFLECVQDMDHENMFWYRQDPGLGLRLIYFSYDVKMKEKGDIPEGYSVSREKKERFSLILESASTNQTSMYLCASITRGGGSPLHFGNGTRLTVT.

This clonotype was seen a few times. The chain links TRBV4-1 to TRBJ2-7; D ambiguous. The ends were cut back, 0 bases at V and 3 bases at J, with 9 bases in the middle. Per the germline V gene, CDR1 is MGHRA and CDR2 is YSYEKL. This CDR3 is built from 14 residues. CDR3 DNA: TGCGCCAGCAGCCAAGATTGGCCAGACTACGAGCAGTACTTC. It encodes CASSQDWPDYEQYF.

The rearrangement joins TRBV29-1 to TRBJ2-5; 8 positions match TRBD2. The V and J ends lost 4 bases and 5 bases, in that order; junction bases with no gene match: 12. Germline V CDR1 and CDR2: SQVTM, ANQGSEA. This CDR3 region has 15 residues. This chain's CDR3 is CSVGVGAGAMETQYF. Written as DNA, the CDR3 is TGCAGCGTTGGGGTTGGAGCGGGAGCAATGGAGACCCAGTACTTC.

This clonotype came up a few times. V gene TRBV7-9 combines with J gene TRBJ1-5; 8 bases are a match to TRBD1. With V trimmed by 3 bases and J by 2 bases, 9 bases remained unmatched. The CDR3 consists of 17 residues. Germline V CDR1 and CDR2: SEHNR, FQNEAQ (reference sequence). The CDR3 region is CASSFWTGRLGNQPQHF. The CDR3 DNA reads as TGTGCCAGCAGCTTTTGGACAGGGAGGCTAGGCAATCAGCCCCAGCATTTT.

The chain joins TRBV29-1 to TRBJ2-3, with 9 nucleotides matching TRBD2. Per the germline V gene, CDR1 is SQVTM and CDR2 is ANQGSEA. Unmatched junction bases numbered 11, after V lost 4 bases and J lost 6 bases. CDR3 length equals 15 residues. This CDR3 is CSVVGGGRVLDTQYF. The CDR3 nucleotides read TGCAGCGTTGTCGGGGGCGGGAGGGTTTTGGATACGCAGTATTTT.

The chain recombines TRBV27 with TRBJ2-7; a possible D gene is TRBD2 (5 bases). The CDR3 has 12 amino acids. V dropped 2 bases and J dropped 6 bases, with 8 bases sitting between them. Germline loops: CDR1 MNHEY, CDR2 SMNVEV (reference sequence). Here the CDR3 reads CASSLEGSEQYF. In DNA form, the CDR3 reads TGTGCCAGCAGTTTAGAGGGTAGCGAGCAGTACTTC.

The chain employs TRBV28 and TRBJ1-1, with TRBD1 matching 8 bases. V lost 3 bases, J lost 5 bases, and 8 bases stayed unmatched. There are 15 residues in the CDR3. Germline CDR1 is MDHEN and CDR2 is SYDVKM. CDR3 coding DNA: TGTGCCAGCAGTTTCGTACAGGGGGGAAATACTGAAGCTTTCTTT. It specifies CASSFVQGGNTEAFF.

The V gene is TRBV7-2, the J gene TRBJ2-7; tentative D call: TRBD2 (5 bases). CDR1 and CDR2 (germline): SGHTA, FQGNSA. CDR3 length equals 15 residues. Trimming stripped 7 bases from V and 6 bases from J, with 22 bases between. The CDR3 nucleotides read TGTGCCAGCACCAATAGCGCCGGGTTGGCCGGCGAGCAGTACTTC. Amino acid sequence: CASTNSAGLAGEQYF.

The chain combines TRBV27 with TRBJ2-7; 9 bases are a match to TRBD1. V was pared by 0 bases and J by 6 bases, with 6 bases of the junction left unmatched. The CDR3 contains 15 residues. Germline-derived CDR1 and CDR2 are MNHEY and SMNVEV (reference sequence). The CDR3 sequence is CASSLSWTGEVEQYF. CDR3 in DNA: TGTGCCAGCAGTTTATCGTGGACAGGGGAAGTCGAGCAGTACTTC.

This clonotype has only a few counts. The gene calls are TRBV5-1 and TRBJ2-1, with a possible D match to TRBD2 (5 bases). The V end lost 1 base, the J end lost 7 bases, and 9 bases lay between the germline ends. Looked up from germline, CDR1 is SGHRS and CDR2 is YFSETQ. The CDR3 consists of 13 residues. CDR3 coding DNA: TGCGCCAGCAGCTTGCGGGGTCAAAATGAGCAGTTCTTC. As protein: CASSLRGQNEQFF.

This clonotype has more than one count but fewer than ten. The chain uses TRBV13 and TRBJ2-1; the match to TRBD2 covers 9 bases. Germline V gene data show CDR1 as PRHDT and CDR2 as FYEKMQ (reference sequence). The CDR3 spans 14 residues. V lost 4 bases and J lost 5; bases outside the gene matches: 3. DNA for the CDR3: TGTGCCAGCAGCTCGACTAGCGGCCACAATGAGCAGTTCTTC. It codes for CASSSTSGHNEQFF.